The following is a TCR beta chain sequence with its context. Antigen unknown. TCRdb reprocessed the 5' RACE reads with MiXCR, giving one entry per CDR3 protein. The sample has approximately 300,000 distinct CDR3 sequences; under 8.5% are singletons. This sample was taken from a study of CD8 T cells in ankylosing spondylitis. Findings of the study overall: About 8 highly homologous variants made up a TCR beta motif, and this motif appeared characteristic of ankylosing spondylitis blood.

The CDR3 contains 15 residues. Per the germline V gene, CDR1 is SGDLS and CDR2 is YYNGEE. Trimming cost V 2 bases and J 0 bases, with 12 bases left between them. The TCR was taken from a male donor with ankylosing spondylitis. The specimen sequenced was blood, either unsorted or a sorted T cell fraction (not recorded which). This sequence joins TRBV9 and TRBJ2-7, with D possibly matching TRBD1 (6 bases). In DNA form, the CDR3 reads TGTGCCAGCAGCGTCGGGACACATGACTCCTACGAGCAGTACTTC. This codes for CASSVGTHDSYEQYF.